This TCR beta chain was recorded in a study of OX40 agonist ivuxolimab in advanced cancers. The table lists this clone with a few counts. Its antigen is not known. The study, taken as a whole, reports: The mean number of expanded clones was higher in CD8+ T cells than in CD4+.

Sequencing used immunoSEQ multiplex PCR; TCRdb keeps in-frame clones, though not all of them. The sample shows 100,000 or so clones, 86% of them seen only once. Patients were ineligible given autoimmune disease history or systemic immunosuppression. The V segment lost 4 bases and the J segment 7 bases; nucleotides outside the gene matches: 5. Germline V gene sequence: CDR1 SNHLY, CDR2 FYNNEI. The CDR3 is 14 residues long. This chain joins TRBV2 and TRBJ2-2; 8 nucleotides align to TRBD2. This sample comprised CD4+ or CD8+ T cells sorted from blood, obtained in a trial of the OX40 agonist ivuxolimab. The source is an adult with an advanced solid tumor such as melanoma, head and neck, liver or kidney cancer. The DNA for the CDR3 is TGTGCCAGCAGTGTTAGCGGGGCGGTCGGGGAGCTGTTTTTT. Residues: CASSVSGAVGELFF.